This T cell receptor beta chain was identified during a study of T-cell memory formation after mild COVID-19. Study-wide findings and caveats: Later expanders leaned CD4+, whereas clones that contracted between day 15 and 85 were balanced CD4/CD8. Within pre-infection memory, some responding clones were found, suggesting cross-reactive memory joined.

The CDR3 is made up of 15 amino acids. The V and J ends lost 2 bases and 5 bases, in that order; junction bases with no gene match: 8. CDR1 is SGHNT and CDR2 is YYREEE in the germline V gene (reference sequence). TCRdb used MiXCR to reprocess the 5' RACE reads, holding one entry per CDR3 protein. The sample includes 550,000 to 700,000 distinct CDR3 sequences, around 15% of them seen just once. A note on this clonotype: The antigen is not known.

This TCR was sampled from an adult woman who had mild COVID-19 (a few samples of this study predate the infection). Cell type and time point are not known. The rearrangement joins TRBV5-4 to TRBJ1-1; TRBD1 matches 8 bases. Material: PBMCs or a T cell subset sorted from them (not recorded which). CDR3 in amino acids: CASSFVKGTGTEAFF. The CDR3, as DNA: TGTGCCAGCAGCTTCGTAAAGGGGACAGGAACTGAAGCTTTCTTT.